This is a list of T cell receptor beta chains from one sample in a study of blood T cell repertoires in COVID-19. Clones were read by immunoSEQ multiplex PCR, and TCRdb kept only the in-frame ones, dropping some. The table includes 200,000 to 250,000 clones, around 87% detected once. Sequencing was carried out using PBMCs or T cells enriched from blood (not recorded which). These receptors all come from a woman between 50 and 59 years old who had recovered from COVID-19. CDR3s include the opening cysteine and the closing phenylalanine or tryptophan. Each record gives: D gene, J gene, CDR3 length, V gene, clone size, CDR3 protein, CDR3 DNA. D genes are given only for firm matches. Clone size is shown for a subset of rows, as once, few, many or a class of expanded clone.

.	TRBJ1-5	14	TRBV19	.	CASRLGQFNQPQHF	TGTGCCAGTAGACTTGGACAGTTCAATCAGCCCCAGCATTTT
.	TRBJ2-7	14	TRBV5-4	few	CASSYLGGSYEQYF	TGTGCCAGCAGCTATTTGGGGGGATCCTACGAGCAGTACTTC
TRBD2	TRBJ2-2	15	TRBV4-1	.	CASSPSSGNTGELFF	TGCGCCAGCAGCCCGTCTAGCGGGAACACCGGGGAGCTGTTTTTT
.	TRBJ1-6	12	TRBV27	.	CASSFPGSPLHF	TGTGCCAGCAGTTTCCCAGGTTCACCCCTCCACTTT
.	TRBJ2-3	13	TRBV7-7	once	CASSPQLADTQYF	TGTGCTAGCAGCCCTCAGCTAGCAGATACGCAGTATTTT
.	TRBJ1-2	18	TRBV28	.	CASSTIYPLQVFNYGYTF	TGTGCCAGCAGTACCATATACCCCCTCCAGGTGTTTAACTATGGCTACACCTTC
TRBD2	TRBJ2-3	15	TRBV7-2	.	CASSLSGTDTDTQYF	TGTGCCAGCAGCTTAAGCGGGACCGACACAGATACGCAGTATTTT
TRBD1	TRBJ1-2	17	TRBV7-2	.	CASSLDSGTGGLNGYTF	TGTGCCAGCAGCTTAGACTCCGGGACAGGAGGGCTAAATGGCTACACCTTC
.	TRBJ1-5	15	TRBV5-4	.	CASSQGGDSNQPQHF	TGTGCCAGCAGCCAGGGAGGAGATAGCAATCAGCCCCAGCATTTT
TRBD2	TRBJ2-5	18	TRBV20-1	.	CSAIDSTKLAGLGKTQYF	TGCAGTGCTATTGATTCTACCAAGCTAGCGGGATTGGGGAAGACCCAGTACTTC
.	TRBJ1-1	13	TRBV24-1	.	CATQGHRNTEAFF	TGTGCCACCCAGGGGCATCGAAACACTGAAGCTTTCTTT
TRBD1	TRBJ2-7	15	TRBV5-5	.	CASSFGTGRPYEQYF	TGTGCCAGCAGCTTCGGGACAGGGAGGCCCTACGAGCAGTACTTC
.	TRBJ1-3	11	TRBV29-1	.	CSVQQGNTIYF	TGCAGCGTTCAACAGGGAAACACCATATATTTT
.	TRBJ2-2	15	TRBV7-9	few	CASSGAGVVAGELFF	TGTGCCAGCAGTGGGGCAGGGGTAGTCGCCGGGGAGCTGTTTTTT
.	TRBJ2-1	10	TRBV20-1	.	CSAKIDLQFF	TGCAGTGCTAAAATAGATCTACAGTTCTTC
.	TRBJ1-3	14	TRBV30	once	CACPRNSMRNTIYF	TGTGCCTGCCCAAGGAACAGTATGAGAAACACCATATATTTT
TRBD2	TRBJ2-3	17	TRBV24-1	once	CATSDRGLAGSTDTQYF	TGTGCCACCAGTGACCGAGGACTAGCGGGAAGCACAGATACGCAGTATTTT
.	TRBJ2-5	13	TRBV7-3	.	CASSLGNGETQYF	TGTGCCAGCAGCTTAGGTAACGGAGAGACCCAGTACTTC
.	TRBJ1-3	14	TRBV3-1/TRBV3-2	few	CASSQRDYGNTIYF	TGTGCCAGCAGCCAAAGGGACTATGGAAACACCATATATTTT
TRBD2	TRBJ2-2	15	TRBV9	.	CASNQLAGGTGELFF	TGTGCCAGCAATCAACTAGCGGGGGGAACCGGGGAGCTGTTTTTT
.	TRBJ2-6	15	TRBV7-3	few	CASSMLPSGANVLTF	TGTGCCAGCAGCATGCTACCGTCTGGGGCCAACGTCCTGACTTTC
TRBD1	TRBJ1-2	13	TRBV2	once	CASTPTGNYGYTF	TGTGCCAGCACTCCGACAGGGAACTATGGCTACACCTTC
.	TRBJ1-5	15	TRBV2	.	CASSERPVGNQPQHF	TGTGCCAGCAGTGAGCGGCCGGTTGGCAATCAGCCCCAGCATTTT
.	TRBJ2-7	11	TRBV6-5	few	CASSGQTEQYF	TGTGCCAGCAGCGGACAGACCGAGCAGTACTTC
.	TRBJ1-1	13	TRBV10-3	.	CAILEELNTEAFF	TGTGCCATCCTGGAGGAATTGAACACTGAAGCTTTCTTT